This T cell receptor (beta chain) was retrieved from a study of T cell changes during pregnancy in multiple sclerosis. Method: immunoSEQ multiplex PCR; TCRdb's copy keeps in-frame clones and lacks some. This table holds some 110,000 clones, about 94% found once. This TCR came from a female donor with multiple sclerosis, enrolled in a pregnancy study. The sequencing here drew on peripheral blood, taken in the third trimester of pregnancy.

The DNA of the CDR3 is TGTGCCAGCTCACTAGACAGGGGGACTGAAGCTTTCTTT. Translation gives CASSLDRGTEAFF. The chain is built from TRBV18 and TRBJ1-1, with 9 bases fitting TRBD1. Trimming cost V 4 bases and J 5 bases; bases outside gene matches: 2. CDR3 length equals 13 residues. The germline CDR1 and CDR2 sequences are KGHSH and LQKENI.